These 27 T cell receptor beta chains came from one sample sequenced in a study of T cell responses to AZD1222 COVID-19 vaccine. TCRdb's copy holds only in-frame clones and misses some; the assay was immunoSEQ multiplex PCR. The data show about 140,000 clones, 80% to 95% seen once. The sequences come from peripheral blood, collected on day 0 of MenACWY control vaccination. The receptor source for this set is an adult in good health.

J is TRBJ2-1 and V is TRBV27; 8 bases are a match to TRBD1. V trimming: 5 bases; J trimming: 7 bases; junction bases outside the gene matches: 10. The length of the CDR3 is 15 residues. Germline CDR1 reads MNHEY; CDR2 reads SMNVEV (reference sequence). CDR3 region: CASSVGTGRGNEQFF. The CDR3 DNA reads as TGTGCCAGCAGTGTAGGGACAGGACGAGGGAATGAGCAGTTCTTC.

V usage is TRBV4-2 and J usage is TRBJ2-1; no firm D call. This CDR3 is 13 amino acids long. The V end lost 6 bases, the J end lost 0 bases, and 6 bases lay between the germline ends. Germline V gene data show CDR1 as LGHNA and CDR2 as YNFKEQ. This CDR3 reads CASSPPSYNEQFF. As DNA, the CDR3 is TGTGCCAGCAGTCCCCCCTCCTACAATGAGCAGTTCTTC.

The chain uses TRBV4-1 and TRBJ2-3; TRBD1 agrees at 8 bases. CDR1 is MGHRA, CDR2 YSYEKL, per germline. The CDR3 contains 15 residues. After removal of 5 bases from V and 1 base from J, the junction contained 5 bases not matched to a gene. CDR3 loop: CASSVPGQGTDTQYF. Written as DNA, the CDR3 is TGCGCCAGCAGCGTTCCGGGACAGGGCACAGATACGCAGTATTTT.

This rearrangement joins TRBV29-1 to TRBJ1-1, with D perhaps matching TRBD1 (6 bases). Germline CDR1 SQVTM, CDR2 ANQGSEA. V lost 7 bases, J lost 0 bases, and 18 bases lay in between. The CDR3 is 15 residues long. CDR3 nucleotide sequence: TGCAGCGGCCATATCCACCAGGGGATGAACACTGAAGCTTTCTTT. It specifies CSGHIHQGMNTEAFF.

This clone was seen more than once but under ten times. The chain has TRBV11-2 and TRBJ2-7; the match to TRBD2 covers 9 bases. Germline V lookup: CDR1 SGHAT, CDR2 FQNNGV. The CDR3 loop spans 15 amino acids. V dropped 1 base and J dropped 0; count of bases not matched to a gene: 1. This chain's CDR3 is CASSLGGRDSYEQYF. In nucleotides, the CDR3 is TGTGCCAGCAGCTTAGGCGGGAGGGACTCCTACGAGCAGTACTTC.

This sequence joins TRBV3-1 (or the pseudogene TRBV3-2) and TRBJ1-2, with a tentative D call TRBD1 (5 bases). V dropped 4 bases and J dropped 0 bases, with 12 bases sitting between them. Germline values: CDR1 LGHDT, CDR2 YNNKEL (reference sequence). The CDR3 sequence is 15 residues long. CDR3 DNA: TGTGCCAGCAGCCCCGAGGGGCGAGCTAACTATGGCTACACCTTC. Residues: CASSPEGRANYGYTF.

The V and J genes are TRBV12-3 or TRBV12-4 and TRBJ2-2, with unresolved D. This CDR3 has 11 residues. V lost 0 bases and J 9 bases, leaving 2 bases between the germline ends. The CDR3 here is CASSLARELFF. CDR3 bases: TGTGCCAGCAGTTTAGCCAGGGAGCTGTTTTTT.

This rearrangement joins TRBV6-6 to TRBJ2-7; TRBD2 might be the D (7 bases). The CDR3 covers 13 residues. Between the trimmed V and J ends, which lost 7 bases and 6 bases, there was a span of 16 bases. Germline V gene lookup returns CDR1 MNHNY and CDR2 SVGAGI (reference sequence). This CDR3 reads CASTKRGGGEQYF. As DNA, the CDR3 is TGTGCCAGCACCAAAAGGGGAGGGGGCGAGCAGTACTTC.

This chain connects TRBV7-3 to TRBJ1-6; weak D call: TRBD1 (6 bases). The CDR3 covers 15 residues. In germline, CDR1 is SGHTA, CDR2 FQGTGA. V gave up 1 base and J gave up 6 bases, with 10 bases separating them. CDR3 in amino acids: CASSLNREGNSPLHF. The CDR3 region has the DNA TGTGCCAGCAGCTTAAACAGGGAGGGTAATTCACCCCTCCACTTT.

The chain employs TRBV3-1 (or the pseudogene TRBV3-2) and TRBJ1-4, with 7 bases lining up with TRBD1. Trimming took 4 bases from V and 0 from J; bases not matched to a gene: 5. The CDR3 has 16 residues. CDR1 LGHDT and CDR2 YNNKEL come from the germline V gene (reference sequence). In DNA, the CDR3 is TGTGCCAGCAGCCCCCAGCAGGGGGCAACTAATGAAAAACTGTTTTTT. Translating gives CASSPQQGATNEKLFF.

The V call is TRBV6-5, the J call TRBJ1-1; D gene unclear. This CDR3 contains 15 residues. V shed 0 bases and J shed 0 bases, with 8 bases lying between them. Germline lookup yields CDR1 MNHEY and CDR2 SVGAGI. The CDR3 nucleotides read TGTGCCAGCAGTTACTCGGAGGGTGTGAACACTGAAGCTTTCTTT. Protein product: CASSYSEGVNTEAFF.

This sequence joins TRBV6-5 and TRBJ2-5; D might be TRBD1 (5 bases). The CDR3 has 16 residues. Trimming removed 1 base at V and 1 base at J, with 13 bases between. In germline, CDR1 is MNHEY, CDR2 SVGAGI. The CDR3 protein is CASSYFGRAAQETQYF. The CDR3 DNA reads TGTGCCAGCAGTTACTTCGGCAGGGCGGCCCAAGAGACCCAGTACTTC.

V is TRBV9 and J is TRBJ1-2, with D possibly TRBD1 on 5 matching bases. Trimming stripped 4 bases from V and 4 bases from J, with 14 bases between. The germline CDR1 and CDR2 sequences are SGDLS and YYNGEE. The CDR3 spans 14 residues. The CDR3 loop is CASSPQGGAYGYTF. The CDR3 region has the DNA TGTGCCAGCAGCCCCCAGGGAGGTGCCTATGGCTACACCTTC. Supplemented by reference TRBV9 and TRBJ1-2, the full variable domain reads DSGVTQTPKHLITATGQRVTLRCSPRSGDLSVYWYQQSLDQGLQFLIQYYNGEERAKGNILERFSAQQFPDLHSELNLSSLELGDSALYFCASSPQGGAYGYTFGSGTRLTVV.

This sequence joins TRBV27 and TRBJ1-5; 10 bases are shared with TRBD1. Germline V gives CDR1 MNHEY, CDR2 SMNVEV (reference sequence). The CDR3 contains 23 residues. With 5 bases clipped from V and 7 bases from J, the junction kept 32 bases outside the gene matches. CDR3 sequence reads: CASSRISGQGPMIAEIGRQPQHF. CDR3 in DNA: TGTGCCAGCAGTCGTATCTCGGGACAGGGGCCCATGATAGCCGAGATTGGTAGGCAGCCCCAGCATTTT.

The chain recombines TRBV30 with TRBJ1-1, with TRBD1 matching 9 bases. The V gene's germline CDR1 is GTSNPN and CDR2 SVGIG (reference sequence). J lost 13 bases, V lost 3 bases, and 6 bases had no gene match. This CDR3 is 11 amino acids long. The CDR3, as DNA: TGTGCCTGGAGGGGACAGGGAGGGTATTTCTTT. Protein sequence: CAWRGQGGYFF.

This rearrangement joins TRBV7-9 to TRBJ2-1; D may be TRBD2 (6 bases). Deletions cut 1 base from V and 4 bases from J, with 17 bases between. Germline CDR1 SEHNR, CDR2 FQNEAQ (reference sequence). The CDR3 totals 17 residues. CDR3 residues: CASSLVLGGPNYNEQFF. CDR3 nucleotides: TGTGCCAGCAGCTTAGTTCTCGGGGGACCGAATTACAATGAGCAGTTCTTC.

This clone was counted a single time. The chain links TRBV19 to TRBJ1-2; 9 bases match TRBD1. Germline values: CDR1 LNHDA, CDR2 SQIVND (reference sequence). The CDR3 extends over 14 amino acids. Trimming at V came to 4 bases and at J to 4 bases, leaving 4 bases not matched to a gene. The CDR3 here is CASSTPGQGYGYTF. The CDR3 DNA is TGTGCCAGTAGTACCCCGGGACAGGGCTATGGCTACACCTTC.

This clone was seen once. This chain connects TRBV6-2 or TRBV6-3 to TRBJ1-2; 7 nucleotides line up with TRBD1. Germline CDR1 reads MNHEY; CDR2 reads SVGEGT. V was clipped by 2 bases and J by 2 bases; unmatched bases: 5. This CDR3 has 15 amino acids. The chain's CDR3 is CASSYGGTENYGYTF. The DNA of the CDR3 is TGTGCCAGCAGTTACGGGGGGACAGAAAACTATGGCTACACCTTC.

The J gene is TRBJ2-1, the V gene TRBV11-3; 12 bases line up with TRBD2. The CDR3 spans 16 residues. The germline V gene has CDR1 SGHNT and CDR2 YENEEA. Losses at the gene ends were 0 bases for V and 5 bases for J; bases not matched to a gene: 2. As DNA, the CDR3 is TGTGCCAGCAGCTTAGAACTAGCGGGGGGCCACAATGAGCAGTTCTTC. This encodes CASSLELAGGHNEQFF.

The gene calls are TRBV5-4 and TRBJ1-1; 7 bases map to TRBD1. J was trimmed by 1 base and V by 0 bases; bases with no gene match: 18. This CDR3 is 20 amino acids long. The V gene's germline CDR1 is SGHNT and CDR2 YYREEE (reference sequence). The CDR3 loop is CASSLVGRGGERVRNTEAFF. The CDR3 region has the DNA TGTGCCAGCAGCTTGGTAGGGAGAGGGGGCGAAAGAGTGAGGAACACTGAAGCTTTCTTT.

This CDR3 reads CASSLESNYGYTF. CDR3 coding DNA: TGTGCCTCCTCTCTAGAATCTAACTATGGCTACACCTTC. The chain carries TRBV7-9 and TRBJ1-2; D gene unclear. Germline lookup yields CDR1 SEHNR and CDR2 FQNEAQ (reference sequence). This CDR3 is 13 amino acids long. V was pared by 11 bases and J by 0 bases, with 13 bases between.

The CDR3 is CASSTQNSGNTIYF. The CDR3, as DNA: TGTGCCAGCAGTACCCAAAACTCTGGAAACACCATATATTTT. The genes are TRBV2 and TRBJ1-3; D remains unclear. The CDR3 has 14 residues. Germline CDR1 is SNHLY and CDR2 is FYNNEI. V lost 5 bases to trimming and J lost 0 bases, with 8 bases between them.

The chain uses TRBV7-9 and TRBJ1-1; D gene uncertain. This CDR3 is 13 amino acids long. Germline V lookup: CDR1 SEHNR, CDR2 FQNEAQ (reference sequence). V lost 4 bases, J lost 4 bases, and 10 bases lay in between. In nucleotides, the CDR3 is TGTGCCAGCAGCTCCCTCGCTGGCACTGAAGCTTTCTTT. The encoded protein is CASSSLAGTEAFF.

This clone was observed a single time. The chain is built from TRBV12-3 or TRBV12-4 and TRBJ1-1; the D is unclear. The CDR3 is 13 amino acids. The V gene lost 1 base and the J gene lost 1 base, with 4 bases spanning the gap. The chain's CDR3 is CASSLVANTEAFF. CDR3 DNA: TGTGCCAGCAGTTTAGTGGCGAACACTGAAGCTTTCTTT.

The chain has TRBV18 and TRBJ2-5, with 7 bases lining up with TRBD1. Per germline, CDR1 KGHSH and CDR2 LQKENI. J was trimmed by 3 bases and V by 3 bases; bases with no gene match: 7. This CDR3 spans 15 amino acids. The CDR3 coding sequence is TGTGCCAGCTCACCGTACAGGGGTCGGGAAGAGACCCAGTACTTC. This codes for CASSPYRGREETQYF. Based on the CDR3 plus reference TRBV18 and TRBJ2-5, the full variable domain is NAGVMQNPRHLVRRRGQEARLRCSPMKGHSHVYWYRQLPEEGLKFMVYLQKENIIDESGMPKERFSAEFPKEGPSILRIQQVVRGDSAAYFCASSPYRGREETQYFGPGTRLLVL.

The gene calls are TRBV29-1 and TRBJ1-4; 8 bases fit TRBD1. Germline CDR1 is SQVTM and CDR2 is ANQGSEA. CDR3 size: 15 residues. V gave up 1 base and J gave up 5 bases; unmatched junction bases: 6. The CDR3 loop reads CSVEAGDRRNEKLFF. CDR3 DNA sequence: TGCAGCGTTGAAGCCGGGGACAGGAGAAATGAAAAACTGTTTTTT.

The chain uses TRBV19 and TRBJ2-7, with 10 bases that match TRBD1. The CDR3 spans 15 residues. CDR1 and CDR2 from the germline V gene are LNHDA and SQIVND (reference sequence). Unmatched junction bases numbered 8, after V lost 4 bases and J lost 5 bases. CDR3 sequence: CASSSGTGVFHEQYF. The CDR3 region has the DNA TGTGCCAGTAGTAGCGGGACAGGGGTTTTCCACGAGCAGTACTTC.